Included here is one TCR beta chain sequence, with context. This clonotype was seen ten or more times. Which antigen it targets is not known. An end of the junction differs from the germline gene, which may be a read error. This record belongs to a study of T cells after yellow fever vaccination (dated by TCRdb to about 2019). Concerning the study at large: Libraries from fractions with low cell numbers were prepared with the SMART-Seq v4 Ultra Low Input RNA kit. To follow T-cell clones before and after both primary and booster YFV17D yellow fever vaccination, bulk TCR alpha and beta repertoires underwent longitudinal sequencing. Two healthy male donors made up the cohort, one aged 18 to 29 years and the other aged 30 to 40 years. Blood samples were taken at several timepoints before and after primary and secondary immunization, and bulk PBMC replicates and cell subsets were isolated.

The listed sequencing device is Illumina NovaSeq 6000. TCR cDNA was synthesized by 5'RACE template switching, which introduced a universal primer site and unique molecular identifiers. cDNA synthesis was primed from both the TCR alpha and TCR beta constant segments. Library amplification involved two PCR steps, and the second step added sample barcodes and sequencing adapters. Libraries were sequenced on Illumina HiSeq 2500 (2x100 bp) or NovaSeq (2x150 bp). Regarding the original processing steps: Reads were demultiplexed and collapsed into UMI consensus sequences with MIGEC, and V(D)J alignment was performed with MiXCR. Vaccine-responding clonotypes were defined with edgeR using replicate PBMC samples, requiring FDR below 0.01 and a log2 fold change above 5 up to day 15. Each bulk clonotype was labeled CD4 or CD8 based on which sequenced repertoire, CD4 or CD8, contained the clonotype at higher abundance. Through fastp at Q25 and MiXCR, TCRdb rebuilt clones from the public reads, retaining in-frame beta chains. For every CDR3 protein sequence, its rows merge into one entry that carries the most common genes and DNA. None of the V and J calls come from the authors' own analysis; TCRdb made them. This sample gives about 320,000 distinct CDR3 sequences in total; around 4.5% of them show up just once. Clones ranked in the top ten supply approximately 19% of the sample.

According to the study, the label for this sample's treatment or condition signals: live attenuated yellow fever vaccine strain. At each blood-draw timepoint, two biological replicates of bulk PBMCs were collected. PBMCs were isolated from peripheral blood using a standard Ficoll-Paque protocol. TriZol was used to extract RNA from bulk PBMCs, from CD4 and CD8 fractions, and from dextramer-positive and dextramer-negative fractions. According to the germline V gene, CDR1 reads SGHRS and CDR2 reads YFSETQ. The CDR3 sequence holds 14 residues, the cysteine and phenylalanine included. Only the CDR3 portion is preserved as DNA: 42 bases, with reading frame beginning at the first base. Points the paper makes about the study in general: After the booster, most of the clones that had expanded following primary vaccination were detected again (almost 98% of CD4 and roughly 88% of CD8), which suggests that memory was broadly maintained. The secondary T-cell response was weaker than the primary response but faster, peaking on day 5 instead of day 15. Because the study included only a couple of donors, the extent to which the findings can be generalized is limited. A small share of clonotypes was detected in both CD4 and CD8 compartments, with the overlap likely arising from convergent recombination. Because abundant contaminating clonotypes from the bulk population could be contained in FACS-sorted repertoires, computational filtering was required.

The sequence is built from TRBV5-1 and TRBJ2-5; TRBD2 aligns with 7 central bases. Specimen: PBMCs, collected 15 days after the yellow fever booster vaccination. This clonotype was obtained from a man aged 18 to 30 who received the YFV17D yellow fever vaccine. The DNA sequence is TGTGCCAGCAGCCCCGGGACTAACCAAGAGACCCAGTACTTC. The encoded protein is CASSPGTNQETQYF.